These 15 T cell receptor beta chains were sequenced from one sample in a study of blood T cell repertoires in COVID-19. Assay: immunoSEQ multiplex PCR; the TCRdb copy retains only in-frame clones and omits some. Of 140,000 or so clones in the sample, nearly 90% were seen once. The sample consisted of peripheral blood. Every receptor here comes from a man between 65 and 85 years old with acute or convalescent COVID-19.

The rearrangement uses TRBV3-1 (or the pseudogene TRBV3-2) and TRBJ2-7; D is possibly TRBD1 (5 bases). Trimming shortened V by 0 bases and J by 8 bases, and 8 bases separated the two germline ends. Germline V gives CDR1 LGHDT, CDR2 YNNKEL (reference sequence). The CDR3 totals 12 residues. The CDR3, as DNA: TGTGCCAGCAGCCAAGAGGGGCAGAAGCAGTACTTC. It is translated as CASSQEGQKQYF.

The CDR3 coding sequence is TGTGCCAGCACCTCCGGGACAGCAAATTCACCCCTCCACTTT. Its translation: CASTSGTANSPLHF. The chain couples TRBV2 to TRBJ1-6; 7 bases are shared with TRBD1. From germline, CDR1 is SNHLY and CDR2 FYNNEI. With 7 bases clipped from V and 7 bases from J, the junction kept 7 bases outside the gene matches. The CDR3 sequence is 14 residues long.

The V gene is TRBV28, the J gene TRBJ2-6, with 10 bases identical to TRBD1. V shed 4 bases, J shed 0 bases, and the junction held 3 bases outside the gene matches. The V gene's germline CDR1 is MDHEN and CDR2 SYDVKM. CDR3 length: 17 residues. The CDR3 here is CASSSGTGVSGANVLTF. The CDR3 bases are TGTGCCAGCAGTTCCGGGACAGGGGTCTCTGGGGCCAACGTCCTGACTTTC.

This rearrangement joins TRBV6-5 to TRBJ2-3, with 7 bases fitting TRBD1. This CDR3 comprises 14 residues. The V gene end was trimmed by 4 bases and the J gene end by 0 bases; junction bases not matched to a gene: 1. Germline CDR1 and CDR2: MNHEY and SVGAGI. The CDR3 spells CASSWDRSTDTQYF. The CDR3 nucleotides are TGTGCCAGCAGTTGGGACAGAAGCACAGATACGCAGTATTTT.

This chain connects TRBV28 to TRBJ1-6; 7 nucleotides align to TRBD1. Germline CDR1 MDHEN, CDR2 SYDVKM. This CDR3 contains 15 residues. V lost 5 bases and J lost 9; bases outside the gene matches: 10. The CDR3 sequence is CASSAPQGVASPLHF. Written as DNA, the CDR3 is TGTGCCAGCAGTGCCCCCCAGGGGGTGGCTTCACCCCTCCACTTT.

This chain connects TRBV5-1 to TRBJ2-2; 10 bases match TRBD1. The J segment lost 5 bases and the V segment lost 2 bases, leaving 9 bases of the junction unmatched. Per germline, CDR1 SGHRS and CDR2 YFSETQ. This CDR3 is built from 17 residues. The CDR3 nucleotides are TGCGCCAGCAGCTTTATACCTGGACAGGGGGGTACCGGGGAGCTGTTTTTT. Translation: CASSFIPGQGGTGELFF.

The J gene is TRBJ2-7, the V gene TRBV6-2 or TRBV6-3; 8 nucleotides agree with TRBD2. This CDR3 has 17 residues. The V segment lost 0 bases and the J segment 1 base; nucleotides outside the gene matches: 8. Germline assignment: CDR1 MNHEY and CDR2 SVGEGT. CDR3 sequence: CASSYSLEGLGSYEQYF. The CDR3 DNA is TGTGCCAGCAGTTACTCGCTTGAGGGACTAGGATCCTACGAGCAGTACTTC.

This rearrangement joins TRBV30 to TRBJ2-2; D is perhaps TRBD2 (5 bases). Trimming stripped 1 base from V and 5 bases from J, with 8 bases between. The germline V gene encodes CDR1 GTSNPN and CDR2 SVGIG (reference sequence). The CDR3 is 13 residues long. CDR3 in DNA: TGTGCCTGGAGTGATCGGGGTACCGGGGAGCTGTTTTTT. This codes for CAWSDRGTGELFF.

Concerning this clone itself: At one boundary the junction diverges from the germline segment, which might be a read error. This sequence joins TRBV5-1 and TRBJ2-5; 11 nucleotides match TRBD2. This CDR3 contains 14 residues. Germline assignment: CDR1 SGHRS and CDR2 YFSETQ. CDR3 in amino acids: CASSSGTSGEAQYF. The CDR3 DNA sequence: TGCGCCAGCAGCTCCGGGACTAGCGGAGAGGCCCAGTACTTC.

This clone was recorded once. CDR3 loop: CASSEQGRNTEAFF. The DNA for the CDR3 is TGTGCCAGCAGCGAACAGGGGAGGAACACTGAAGCTTTCTTT. This sequence joins TRBV5-6 and TRBJ1-1, with 7 bases fitting TRBD1. After removal of 4 bases from V and 1 base from J, the junction contained 4 bases not matched to a gene. Germline V gives CDR1 SGHDT, CDR2 YYEEEE. CDR3 length: 14 amino acids.

This chain uses TRBV10-3 with TRBJ2-5; 8 bases agree with TRBD2. V was clipped by 3 bases and J by 2 bases; unmatched bases: 2. Germline V gene sequence: CDR1 ENHRY, CDR2 SYGVKD. The CDR3 totals 14 residues. The CDR3 nucleotides are TGTGCCATCAGTGATACTAGCGGACAAGAGACCCAGTACTTC. This codes for CAISDTSGQETQYF.

This chain links TRBV15 with TRBJ2-1; no definite D call. This CDR3 has 13 amino acids. Trimming pared 7 bases from V and 8 bases from J, leaving 15 bases between. Germline V gene sequence: CDR1 LNHNV, CDR2 YYDKDF (reference sequence). The CDR3 loop reads CATTRVSPHEQFF. The CDR3 DNA is TGTGCCACCACCCGGGTCTCCCCCCATGAGCAGTTCTTC.

The chain couples TRBV5-4 to TRBJ2-1, with TRBD1 matching 8 bases. The length of the CDR3 is 16 residues. Germline V gives CDR1 SGHNT, CDR2 YYREEE (reference sequence). V was pared by 0 bases and J by 4 bases, with 6 bases of the junction left unmatched. CDR3: CASSLDLTGDYNEQFF. The CDR3 coding sequence is TGTGCCAGCAGCTTGGACTTGACAGGGGATTACAATGAGCAGTTCTTC. Supplemented by reference TRBV5-4 and TRBJ2-1, the full variable domain reads ETGVTQSPTHLIKTRGQQVTLRCSSQSGHNTVSWYQQALGQGPQFIFQYYREEENGRGNFPPRFSGLQFPNYSSELNVNALELDDSALYLCASSLDLTGDYNEQFFGPGTRLTVL.

This clone was observed a single time. The chain is built from TRBV28 and TRBJ2-2; D ambiguous. Germline CDR1 MDHEN, CDR2 SYDVKM. Trimming stripped 7 bases from V and 3 bases from J, with 15 bases between. CDR3 length equals 15 residues. DNA of the CDR3: TGTGCCAGCACCACAGCCCATACGGACACCGGGGAGCTGTTTTTT. It encodes CASTTAHTDTGELFF.

J is TRBJ1-1 and V is TRBV6-1, with TRBD1 matching 7 bases. The trim removed 2 bases at V and 7 bases at J, leaving 7 bases unmatched. The CDR3 consists of 14 residues. Germline V CDR1 and CDR2: MNHNS, SASEGT. The CDR3, as DNA: TGTGCCAGCAGTGAACACAGGGGAAACGGTGAAGCTTTCTTT. Its protein is CASSEHRGNGEAFF.